This T cell receptor (beta chain) was observed in a study of blood T cell repertoires in COVID-19. Study-wide background: The origin of the acute and convalescent COVID-19 samples was the United States, Italy and Spain. T cells, B-cell-depleted T cells, or PBMCs provided the cDNA or gDNA that served as material.

This CDR3 is built from 14 residues. The trim removed 5 bases at V and 5 bases at J, leaving 8 bases unmatched. The germline V gene encodes CDR1 MDHEN and CDR2 SYDVKM. Authors' data handling: Cell counts per sample came from amplifying reference gene primers. The protocol was immunoSEQ multiplex PCR, while the TCRdb copy is restricted to in-frame clones and leaves out a portion. That table furnishes V, J and clone size, whereas the DNA furnished D and trimming. The table includes about 45,000 clones, under 85% detected once. Sequencing was performed on peripheral blood. This sequence was found in an elderly man in a cohort sampled during active COVID-19. The chain employs TRBV28 and TRBJ1-2; TRBD1 agrees at 7 bases. The CDR3 region has the DNA TGTGCCAGCAGTCCCCACCGACAGGGATATGGCTACACCTTC. This sequence encodes CASSPHRQGYGYTF.